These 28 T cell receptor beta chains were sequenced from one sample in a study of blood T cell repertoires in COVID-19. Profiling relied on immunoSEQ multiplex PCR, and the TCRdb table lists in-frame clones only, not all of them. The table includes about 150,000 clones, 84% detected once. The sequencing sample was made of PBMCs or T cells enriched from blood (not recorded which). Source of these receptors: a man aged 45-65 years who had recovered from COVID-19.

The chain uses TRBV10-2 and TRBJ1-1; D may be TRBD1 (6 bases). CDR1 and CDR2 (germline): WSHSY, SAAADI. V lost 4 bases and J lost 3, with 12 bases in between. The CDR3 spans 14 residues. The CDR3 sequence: CASSVTGRDTEAFF. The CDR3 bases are TGCGCCAGCAGTGTCACAGGGCGGGACACTGAAGCTTTCTTT.

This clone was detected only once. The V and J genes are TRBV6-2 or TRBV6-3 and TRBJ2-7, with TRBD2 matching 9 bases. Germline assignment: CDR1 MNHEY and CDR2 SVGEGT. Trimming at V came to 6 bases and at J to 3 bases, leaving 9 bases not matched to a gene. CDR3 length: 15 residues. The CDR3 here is CASRPPGLADYEQYF. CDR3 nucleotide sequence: TGTGCCAGCAGACCTCCGGGACTAGCAGACTACGAGCAGTACTTC.

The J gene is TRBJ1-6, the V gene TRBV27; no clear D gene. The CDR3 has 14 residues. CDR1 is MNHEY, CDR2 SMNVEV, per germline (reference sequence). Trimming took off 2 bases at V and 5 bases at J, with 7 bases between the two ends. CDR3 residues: CASSLRENNSPLHF. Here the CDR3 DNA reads TGTGCCAGCAGTTTAAGAGAGAATAATTCACCCCTCCACTTT.

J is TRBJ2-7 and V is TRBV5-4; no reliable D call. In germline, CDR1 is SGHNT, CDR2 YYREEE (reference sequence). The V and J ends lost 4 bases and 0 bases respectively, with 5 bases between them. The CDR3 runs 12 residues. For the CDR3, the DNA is TGTGCCAGCAGCGCCTACTCCTACGAGCAGTACTTC. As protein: CASSAYSYEQYF.

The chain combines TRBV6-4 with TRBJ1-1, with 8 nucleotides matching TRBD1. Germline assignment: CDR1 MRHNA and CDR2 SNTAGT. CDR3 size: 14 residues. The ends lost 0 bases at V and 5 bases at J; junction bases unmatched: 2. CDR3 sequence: CASSDSDRATEAFF. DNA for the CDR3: TGTGCCAGCAGTGACTCGGACAGGGCAACTGAAGCTTTCTTT.

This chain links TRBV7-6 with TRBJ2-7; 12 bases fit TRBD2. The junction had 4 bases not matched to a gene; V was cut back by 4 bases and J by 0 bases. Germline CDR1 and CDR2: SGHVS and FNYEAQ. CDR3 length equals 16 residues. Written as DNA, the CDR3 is TGTGCCAGCAGCTCGACTAGCGGGGGCCCCTCCTACGAGCAGTACTTC. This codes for CASSSTSGGPSYEQYF.

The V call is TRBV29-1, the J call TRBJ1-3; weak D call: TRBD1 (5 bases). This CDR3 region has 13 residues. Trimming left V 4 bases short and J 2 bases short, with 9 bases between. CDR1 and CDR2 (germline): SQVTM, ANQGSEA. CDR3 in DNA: TGCAGCGTTGTTCCGGGGGCTGGAAACACCATATATTTT. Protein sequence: CSVVPGAGNTIYF. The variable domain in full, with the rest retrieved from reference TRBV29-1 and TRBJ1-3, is SAVISQKPSRDICQRGTSLTIQCQVDSQVTMMFWYRQQPGQSLTLIATANQGSEATYESGFVIDKFPISRPNLTFSTLTVSNMSPEDSSIYLCSVVPGAGNTIYFGEGSWLTVV.

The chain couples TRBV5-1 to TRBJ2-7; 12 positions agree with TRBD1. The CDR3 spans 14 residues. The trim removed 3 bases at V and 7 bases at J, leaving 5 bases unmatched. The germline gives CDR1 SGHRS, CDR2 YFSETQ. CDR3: CASSSGTGGWEQYF. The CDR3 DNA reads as TGCGCCAGCAGCTCCGGGACAGGGGGCTGGGAGCAGTACTTC.

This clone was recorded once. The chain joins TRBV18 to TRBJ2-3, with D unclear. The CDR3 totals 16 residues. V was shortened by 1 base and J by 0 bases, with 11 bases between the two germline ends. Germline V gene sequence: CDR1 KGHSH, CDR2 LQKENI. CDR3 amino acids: CASSPQLVESTDTQYF. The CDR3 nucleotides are TGTGCCAGCTCACCACAGCTTGTGGAGAGCACAGATACGCAGTATTTT.

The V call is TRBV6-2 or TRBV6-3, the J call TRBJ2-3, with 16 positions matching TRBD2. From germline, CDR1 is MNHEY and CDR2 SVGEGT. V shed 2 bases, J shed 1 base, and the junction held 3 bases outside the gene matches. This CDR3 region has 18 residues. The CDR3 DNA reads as TGTGCCAGCAGTTACGGGACTAGCGGGGGGGCCGGCACAGATACGCAGTATTTT. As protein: CASSYGTSGGAGTDTQYF.

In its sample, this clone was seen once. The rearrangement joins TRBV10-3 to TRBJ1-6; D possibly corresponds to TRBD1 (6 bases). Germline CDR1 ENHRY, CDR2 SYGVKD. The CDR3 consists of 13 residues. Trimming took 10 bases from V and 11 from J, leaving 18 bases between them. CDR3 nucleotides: TGTGCCACGGGGGGGGCCTCCGGGGCACCCCTCCACTTT. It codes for CATGGASGAPLHF.

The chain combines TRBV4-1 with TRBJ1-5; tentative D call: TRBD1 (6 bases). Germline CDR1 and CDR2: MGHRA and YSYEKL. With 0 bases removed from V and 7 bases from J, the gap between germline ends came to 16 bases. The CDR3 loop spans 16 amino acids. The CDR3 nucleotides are TGCGCCAGCAGCCAAGATGAGACAGGCCAGGAGCAGCCCCAGCATTTT. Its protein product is CASSQDETGQEQPQHF.

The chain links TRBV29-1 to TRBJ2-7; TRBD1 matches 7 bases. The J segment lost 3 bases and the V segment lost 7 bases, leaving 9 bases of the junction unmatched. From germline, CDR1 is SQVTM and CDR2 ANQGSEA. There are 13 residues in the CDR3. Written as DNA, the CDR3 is TGCAGCGGCCGACAGGGAATGGGCTACGAGCAGTACTTC. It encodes CSGRQGMGYEQYF.

DNA for the CDR3: TGTGCCAGCAGTTACTCGGGCAGCTTCAGTTCACCCCTCCACTTT. Translated: CASSYSGSFSSPLHF. The chain joins TRBV6-5 to TRBJ1-6, with unresolved D. Deletions cut 0 bases from V and 9 bases from J, with 12 bases between. CDR3 length: 15 amino acids. The V gene's germline CDR1 is MNHEY and CDR2 SVGAGI.

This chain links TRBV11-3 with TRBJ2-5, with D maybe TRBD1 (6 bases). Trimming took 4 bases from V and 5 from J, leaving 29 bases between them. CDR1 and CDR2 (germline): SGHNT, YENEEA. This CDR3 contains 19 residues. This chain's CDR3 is CASSSGSWGRGFERETQYF. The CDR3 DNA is TGTGCCAGCAGCTCCGGGTCCTGGGGCAGGGGATTTGAGAGGGAGACCCAGTACTTC. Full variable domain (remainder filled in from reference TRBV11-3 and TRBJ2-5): EAGVVQSPRYKIIEKKQPVAFWCNPISGHNTLYWYLQNLGQGPELLIRYENEEAVDDSQLPKDRFSAERLKGVDSTLKIQPAELGDSAVYLCASSSGSWGRGFERETQYFGPGTRLLVL.

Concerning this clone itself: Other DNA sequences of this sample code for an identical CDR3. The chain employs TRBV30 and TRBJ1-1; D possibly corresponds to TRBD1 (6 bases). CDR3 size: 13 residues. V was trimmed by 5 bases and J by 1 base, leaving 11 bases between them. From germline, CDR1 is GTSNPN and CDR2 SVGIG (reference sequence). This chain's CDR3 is CAWSRTENTEAFF. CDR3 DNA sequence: TGTGCCTGGTCTAGGACAGAGAACACTGAAGCTTTCTTT. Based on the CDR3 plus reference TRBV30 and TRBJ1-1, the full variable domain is SQTIHQWPATLVQPVGSPLSLECTVEGTSNPNLYWYRQAAGRGLQLLFYSVGIGQISSEVPQNLSASRPQDRQFILSSKKLLLSDSGFYLCAWSRTENTEAFFGQGTRLTVV.

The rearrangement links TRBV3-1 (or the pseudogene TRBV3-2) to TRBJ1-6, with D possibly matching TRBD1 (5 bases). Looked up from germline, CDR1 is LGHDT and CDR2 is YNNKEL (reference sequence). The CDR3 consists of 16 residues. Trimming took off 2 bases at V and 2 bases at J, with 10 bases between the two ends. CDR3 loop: CASSQPGLTYNSPLHF. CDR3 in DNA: TGTGCCAGCAGCCAACCGGGACTGACCTATAATTCACCCCTCCACTTT.

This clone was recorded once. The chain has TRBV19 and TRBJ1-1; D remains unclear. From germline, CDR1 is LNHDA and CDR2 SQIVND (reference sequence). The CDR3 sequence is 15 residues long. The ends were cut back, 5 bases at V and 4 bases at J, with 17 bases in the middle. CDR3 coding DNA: TGTGCCAGTAGTTCCAACTACGTCAGAGGCACTGAAGCTTTCTTT. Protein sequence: CASSSNYVRGTEAFF.

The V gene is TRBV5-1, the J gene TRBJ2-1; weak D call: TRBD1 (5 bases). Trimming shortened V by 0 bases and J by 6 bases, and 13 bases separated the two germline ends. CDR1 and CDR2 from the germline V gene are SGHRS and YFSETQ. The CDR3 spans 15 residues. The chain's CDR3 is CASSLVQGSGNEQFF. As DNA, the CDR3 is TGCGCCAGCAGCTTGGTGCAGGGAAGTGGCAATGAGCAGTTCTTC.

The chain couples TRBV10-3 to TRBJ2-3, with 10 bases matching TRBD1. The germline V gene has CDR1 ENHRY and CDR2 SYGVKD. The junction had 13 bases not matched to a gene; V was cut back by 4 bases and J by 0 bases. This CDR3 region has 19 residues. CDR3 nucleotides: TGTGCCATCAGTGGACCCCGGGACAGGGGACCATCTAGCACAGATACGCAGTATTTT. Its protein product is CAISGPRDRGPSSTDTQYF.

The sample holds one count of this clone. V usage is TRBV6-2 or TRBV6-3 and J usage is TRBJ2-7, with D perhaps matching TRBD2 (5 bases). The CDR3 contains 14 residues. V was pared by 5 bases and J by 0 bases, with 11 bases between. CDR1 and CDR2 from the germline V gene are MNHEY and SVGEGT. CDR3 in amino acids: CASSKPDFSYEQYF. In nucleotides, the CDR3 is TGTGCCAGCAGTAAACCGGACTTCTCCTACGAGCAGTACTTC.

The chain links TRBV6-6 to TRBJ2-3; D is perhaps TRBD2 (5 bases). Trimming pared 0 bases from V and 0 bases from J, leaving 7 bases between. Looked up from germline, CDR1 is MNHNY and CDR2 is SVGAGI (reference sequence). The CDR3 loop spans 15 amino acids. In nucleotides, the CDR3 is TGTGCCAGCAGTTACTCCACTAGTAGCACAGATACGCAGTATTTT. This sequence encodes CASSYSTSSTDTQYF.

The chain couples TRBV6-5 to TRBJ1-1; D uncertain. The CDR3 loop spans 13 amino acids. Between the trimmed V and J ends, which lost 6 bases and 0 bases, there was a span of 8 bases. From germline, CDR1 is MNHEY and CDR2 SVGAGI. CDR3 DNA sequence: TGTGCCAGCAGGGGCCCTATGAACACTGAAGCTTTCTTT. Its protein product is CASRGPMNTEAFF.

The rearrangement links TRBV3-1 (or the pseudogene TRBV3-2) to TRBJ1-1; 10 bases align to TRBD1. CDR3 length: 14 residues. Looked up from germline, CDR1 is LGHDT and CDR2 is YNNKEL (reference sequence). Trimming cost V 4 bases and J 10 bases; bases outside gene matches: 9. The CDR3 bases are TGTGCCAGCAGCCTGACGACAGGGGGCGGGCGAGCTTTCTTT. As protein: CASSLTTGGGRAFF.

CDR3 sequence: CASSLSTGTEAFF. DNA for the CDR3: TGTGCCAGCAGCTTATCGACTGGCACTGAAGCTTTCTTT. This chain joins TRBV7-8 and TRBJ1-1; no firm D call. The CDR3 loop spans 13 amino acids. V was trimmed by 2 bases and J by 4 bases, leaving 8 bases between them. Germline loops: CDR1 SGHVS, CDR2 FQNEAQ.

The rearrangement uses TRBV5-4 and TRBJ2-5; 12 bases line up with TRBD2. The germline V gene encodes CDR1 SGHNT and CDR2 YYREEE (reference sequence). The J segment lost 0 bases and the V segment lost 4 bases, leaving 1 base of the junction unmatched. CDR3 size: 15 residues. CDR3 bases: TGTGCCAGCAGCCTAGCGGGGGGGAACCAAGAGACCCAGTACTTC. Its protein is CASSLAGGNQETQYF.

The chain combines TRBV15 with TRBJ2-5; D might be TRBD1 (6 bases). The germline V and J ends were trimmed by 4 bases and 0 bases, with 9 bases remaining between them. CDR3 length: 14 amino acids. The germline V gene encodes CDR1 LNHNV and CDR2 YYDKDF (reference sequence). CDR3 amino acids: CATSTRDNQETQYF. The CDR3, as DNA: TGTGCCACCAGCACCCGGGACAACCAAGAGACCCAGTACTTC.

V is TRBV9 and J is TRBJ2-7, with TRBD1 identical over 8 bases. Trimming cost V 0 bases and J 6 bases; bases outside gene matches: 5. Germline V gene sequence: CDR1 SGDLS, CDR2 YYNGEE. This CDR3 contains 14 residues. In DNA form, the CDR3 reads TGTGCCAGCAGCGTAGACGACAGGGGAAGCGAGCAGTACTTC. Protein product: CASSVDDRGSEQYF.